These 18 T cell receptor beta chains were sequenced from one sample in a study of shared clonotypes between healthy human individuals (dated by TCRdb to 2019 to 2021). Library preparation employed the immunoSEQ multiplex PCR assay. TCRdb re-hosts the immuneACCESS table, in-frame sequences only. Its copies lack some clones; in the studies checked, an unresolved V gene accounts for under half of them, and the cause for the rest is not known. This sample comprises a few million clones, about nine tenths of them detected only once. The ten largest clonotypes hold roughly 0.34% of the sample. Sequencing input: naive CD4+ T cells from PBMCs. Read against the paper, the sample's cell subset or site label means: CD45RA+ positively selected. The receptors stem from a man younger than 35 in good health. Some clones in this sample may be carry-over from other donors' samples.

The rearrangement links TRBV5-4 to TRBJ2-3, with 12 nucleotides matching TRBD2. Germline assignment: CDR1 SGHNT and CDR2 YYREEE (reference sequence). V lost 4 bases, J lost 3 bases, and 12 bases stayed unmatched. The CDR3 has 18 residues. The CDR3 DNA is TGTGCCAGCAGCCCCGCACCTTCTAGCGGGAGGGCGACAGATACGCAGTATTTT. Translating it yields CASSPAPSSGRATDTQYF. Looking up the rest from reference TRBV5-4 and TRBJ2-3 gives the full variable domain: ETGVTQSPTHLIKTRGQQVTLRCSSQSGHNTVSWYQQALGQGPQFIFQYYREEENGRGNFPPRFSGLQFPNYSSELNVNALELDDSALYLCASSPAPSSGRATDTQYFGPGTRLTVL.

The V call is TRBV30, the J call TRBJ2-5; 7 nucleotides match TRBD2. TRBJ2-7 matches the DNA end more closely, so the J call is doubtful. Germline-derived CDR1 and CDR2 are GTSNPN and SVGIG (reference sequence). The CDR3 extends over 12 amino acids. Here the CDR3 DNA reads TGTGCCGGCGGGAGAAACTCCTACGAGCAGTACTTC. Translating it yields CAGGRNSYEQYF.

V usage is TRBV11-2 and J usage is TRBJ2-1, with 8 bases aligning to TRBD2. The germline CDR1 and CDR2 sequences are SGHAT and FQNNGV. The CDR3 extends over 18 amino acids. V lost 1 base and J lost 0; bases outside the gene matches: 8. The CDR3 DNA is TGTGCCAGCAGCTTAGCTCGAACTAGCGGCGCCTCCTACAATGAGCAGTTCTTC. Residues: CASSLARTSGASYNEQFF.

V and J are TRBV25-1 and TRBJ2-3; no firm D call. This CDR3 is 14 amino acids long. V lost 2 bases to trimming and J lost 0 bases, with 6 bases between them. From germline, CDR1 is MGHDK and CDR2 SYGVNS. DNA of the CDR3: TGTGCCAGCAGTGAAGAGTTTAGCACAGATACGCAGTATTTT. Its translation: CASSEEFSTDTQYF.

The chain combines TRBV7-9 with TRBJ2-7, with D unresolved. Germline V gene sequence: CDR1 SEHNR, CDR2 FQNEAQ (reference sequence). Between the trimmed V and J ends, which lost 7 bases and 2 bases, there was a span of 12 bases. This CDR3 contains 13 residues. As DNA, the CDR3 is TGTGCCAGCACCCCGGACCTCCCCTACGAGCAGTACTTC. This translates into CASTPDLPYEQYF.

The chain links TRBV5-1 to TRBJ1-1; tentatively, D is TRBD1 (6 bases). CDR1 is SGHRS and CDR2 is YFSETQ in the germline V gene. CDR3 length: 13 amino acids. The ends were cut back, 6 bases at V and 9 bases at J, with 18 bases in the middle. The CDR3 region is CASTDRGGNQAFF. DNA for the CDR3: TGCGCCAGCACCGACCGAGGGGGGAATCAAGCTTTCTTT.

The J gene is TRBJ2-1, the V gene TRBV27, with 9 bases that match TRBD2. J was trimmed by 5 bases and V by 2 bases; bases with no gene match: 7. CDR1 and CDR2 (germline): MNHEY, SMNVEV (reference sequence). CDR3 length: 16 residues. CDR3 amino acids: CASSLRTSVPNNEQFF. As DNA, the CDR3 is TGTGCCAGCAGTTTACGGACTAGCGTTCCCAACAATGAGCAGTTCTTC.

This chain joins TRBV28 and TRBJ2-5; 7 positions match TRBD2. The CDR3 runs to 14 residues. Looked up from germline, CDR1 is MDHEN and CDR2 is SYDVKM. V lost 5 bases to trimming and J lost 5 bases; unmatched junction nucleotides: 8. CDR3 sequence: CASSPWGGEETQYF. Written as DNA, the CDR3 is TGTGCCAGCAGTCCCTGGGGGGGAGAGGAGACCCAGTACTTC.

In its sample, this clone was seen a few times. Within the sample, other DNA sequences also encode this same CDR3. The DNA of the CDR3 is TGTGCCAGCAGTTTATTGGCCGGGGAGCTGTTTTTT. It is translated as CASSLLAGELFF. This chain links TRBV28 with TRBJ2-2; D uncertain. The CDR3 contains 12 residues. Trimming took off 1 base at V and 6 bases at J, with 3 bases between the two ends. The germline V gene encodes CDR1 MDHEN and CDR2 SYDVKM.

The chain is built from TRBV19 and TRBJ2-7, with 11 bases identical to TRBD2. There are 16 residues in the CDR3. J gave up 6 bases and V 6 bases, and 13 bases lay outside the gene matches. Germline V gives CDR1 LNHDA, CDR2 SQIVND (reference sequence). CDR3: CASSPGSSGRSGEQYF. CDR3 DNA sequence: TGTGCCAGTAGCCCGGGGTCTAGCGGGAGGAGCGGCGAGCAGTACTTC.

The chain is built from TRBV9 and TRBJ1-4; D is uncertain. The V end lost 2 bases, the J end lost 6 bases, and 11 bases lay between the germline ends. This CDR3 region has 14 residues. From germline, CDR1 is SGDLS and CDR2 YYNGEE. CDR3 coding DNA: TGTGCCAGCAGCGTTACAGTGTCGGATGAAAAACTGTTTTTT. It encodes CASSVTVSDEKLFF.

This clone was detected only once. The chain is built from TRBV19 and TRBJ1-2, with TRBD1 identical over 10 bases. The V segment lost 5 bases and the J segment 10 bases; nucleotides outside the gene matches: 10. This CDR3 is built from 14 residues. CDR1 and CDR2 (germline): LNHDA, SQIVND (reference sequence). CDR3 DNA: TGTGCCAGTAGTCGAACCGGGACAGGGGTAGTCTACACCTTC. Its translation is CASSRTGTGVVYTF.

This rearrangement joins TRBV7-2 to TRBJ2-3; TRBD1 agrees at 8 bases. Unmatched junction bases numbered 3, after V lost 5 bases and J lost 2 bases. The germline V gene encodes CDR1 SGHTA and CDR2 FQGNSA. There are 14 residues in the CDR3. This chain's CDR3 is CASSRGQDTDTQYF. The CDR3 region has the DNA TGTGCCAGCAGCCGGGGACAGGACACAGATACGCAGTATTTT.

The J gene is TRBJ2-1, the V gene TRBV28; 8 bases are shared with TRBD2. The CDR3 runs 15 residues. Trimming at V came to 3 bases and at J to 13 bases, leaving 14 bases not matched to a gene. Germline loops: CDR1 MDHEN, CDR2 SYDVKM. This CDR3 reads CASSFISGTFSPQFF. Written as DNA, the CDR3 is TGTGCCAGCAGTTTTATTAGCGGGACCTTCTCACCACAGTTCTTC.

The chain is built from TRBV7-2 and TRBJ2-1; D is unclear. The CDR3 length is 14 residues. Deletions cut 5 bases from V and 2 bases from J, with 10 bases between. Per the germline V gene, CDR1 is SGHTA and CDR2 is FQGNSA. CDR3 protein: CASSQLGPYNEQFF. For the CDR3, the DNA is TGTGCCAGCAGCCAATTAGGGCCCTACAATGAGCAGTTCTTC.

CDR3: CASRFLAGDEQYF. CDR3 nucleotides: TGTGCCAGCAGGTTTCTAGCGGGAGACGAGCAGTACTTC. The chain links TRBV6-1 to TRBJ2-5, with 10 bases identical to TRBD2. The J call may be wrong; the DNA end is better matched by TRBJ2-7. This CDR3 comprises 13 residues. Germline V lookup: CDR1 MNHNS, CDR2 SASEGT.

V gene TRBV19 combines with J gene TRBJ2-2; 8 nucleotides align to TRBD2. The CDR3 is 15 residues long. With 8 bases clipped from V and 7 bases from J, the junction kept 12 bases outside the gene matches. Germline V lookup: CDR1 LNHDA, CDR2 SQIVND (reference sequence). The CDR3: CASRESGSGFGELFF. CDR3 nucleotide sequence: TGTGCCAGTCGGGAAAGCGGGAGTGGCTTCGGGGAGCTGTTTTTT.

The chain couples TRBV11-2 to TRBJ2-2; D is unclear. CDR1 and CDR2 (germline): SGHAT, FQNNGV. The length of the CDR3 is 15 residues. Deletions cut 3 bases from V and 2 bases from J, with 10 bases between. The CDR3 DNA reads TGTGCCAGCAGCTTGCGGTCGGTCAACACCGGGGAGCTGTTTTTT. Translated: CASSLRSVNTGELFF.